A selection of T cell receptor beta chains follows, all from one sample in a study of regulatory T cells in long-lasting Graves disease. TCRdb used MiXCR to reprocess the multiplex PCR reads, holding one entry per CDR3 protein. The sample carries around 450,000 distinct CDR3 sequences, 15% recorded once. The sample also formed part of further work on T cells in Graves' hyperthyroidism and ophthalmopathy.

The sample was peripheral blood mononuclear cells (PBMCs), taken at new diagnosis, from a patient treated with antithyroid drugs. Receptors were obtained from a woman aged 35 to 49 with Graves disease. Each CDR3 is given with its conserved first and last residue. Fields, in order: V gene, clone size, D gene, J gene, CDR3 DNA, CDR3 protein. The D gene is left open where the match is weak. Size is omitted from some rows. Given values are once, few, many or a class for expanded clones.

v_gene: TRBV28; abundance: many; d_gene: TRBD2; j_gene: TRBJ2-7; CDR3nt: TGTGCCAGCAGTTTATGGAAACTGGGACTAGCGTACGCCTACGAGCAGTACTTC; CDR3aa: CASSLWKLGLAYAYEQYF
v_gene: TRBV11-2; abundance: many; d_gene: .; j_gene: TRBJ2-1; CDR3nt: TGTGCCAGCAGCTTAGACGGGAGTCAGAACAATGAGCAGTTCTTC; CDR3aa: CASSLDGSQNNEQFF
v_gene: TRBV7-2; abundance: many; d_gene: TRBD2; j_gene: TRBJ2-1; CDR3nt: TGTGCCAGCAGCCGGACTAGCGGGAACTACAATGAGCAGTTCTTC; CDR3aa: CASSRTSGNYNEQFF
v_gene: TRBV4-1; abundance: .; d_gene: TRBD2; j_gene: TRBJ2-1; CDR3nt: TGCGCCAGCAGCCAAGATCCGTGGACTAGCGGGAGAGACAATGAGCAGTTCTTC; CDR3aa: CASSQDPWTSGRDNEQFF
v_gene: TRBV28; abundance: many; d_gene: .; j_gene: TRBJ1-5; CDR3nt: TGTGCCAGCAGTTTGGGGGGGCACAGAAGTTGGGGCAATCAGCCCCAGCATTTT; CDR3aa: CASSLGGHRSWGNQPQHF
v_gene: TRBV19; abundance: .; d_gene: .; j_gene: TRBJ2-7; CDR3nt: TGTGCCTGTCCCGGGACGGGCACCTACGAGCAGTACTTC; CDR3aa: CACPGTGTYEQYF
v_gene: TRBV19; abundance: many; d_gene: .; j_gene: TRBJ2-3; CDR3nt: TGTGCCTCAAGGGAGATGGGCTGGGATACGCAGTATTTT; CDR3aa: CASREMGWDTQYF
v_gene: TRBV7-8; abundance: few; d_gene: TRBD2; j_gene: TRBJ2-1; CDR3nt: TGTGCCAGCAGCTTAGGGACTAGCGGACCCAATGAGCAGTTCTTC; CDR3aa: CASSLGTSGPNEQFF
v_gene: TRBV14; abundance: few; d_gene: .; j_gene: TRBJ2-2; CDR3nt: TGTGCCAGCAGCCAAGTGCCGAACGGGGAGCTGTTTTTT; CDR3aa: CASSQVPNGELFF
v_gene: TRBV12-3/TRBV12-4; abundance: many; d_gene: TRBD2; j_gene: TRBJ2-3; CDR3nt: TGTGCCAGCAGTTTAGCGGGTAGGGGACTAGCGGGCCCAGATACGCAGTATTTT; CDR3aa: CASSLAGRGLAGPDTQYF
v_gene: TRBV6-2/TRBV6-3; abundance: few; d_gene: TRBD1; j_gene: TRBJ1-4; CDR3nt: TGTGCCAGCAGCCGCATGGGGACAGGGAATGAAAAACTGTTTTTT; CDR3aa: CASSRMGTGNEKLFF
v_gene: TRBV7-9; abundance: many; d_gene: .; j_gene: TRBJ1-5; CDR3nt: TGTGCCAGCAGCCAGGAGTGGGACAACAATCAGCCCCAGCATTTT; CDR3aa: CASSQEWDNNQPQHF
v_gene: TRBV18; abundance: .; d_gene: .; j_gene: TRBJ2-3; CDR3nt: TGTGCCAGCTCACCACCGGGGGGATCTAGCACAGATACGCAGTATTTT; CDR3aa: CASSPPGGSSTDTQYF
v_gene: TRBV18; abundance: many; d_gene: .; j_gene: TRBJ2-5; CDR3nt: TGTGCCAGCTCACCCGCCCCGTCGGAGACCCAGTACTTC; CDR3aa: CASSPAPSETQYF
v_gene: TRBV20-1; abundance: .; d_gene: .; j_gene: TRBJ2-2; CDR3nt: TGCAGTGCTAGGGGATCACCAAGGAGGGGCGGGGAGCTGTTTTTT; CDR3aa: CSARGSPRRGGELFF
v_gene: TRBV5-1; abundance: .; d_gene: TRBD2; j_gene: TRBJ2-1; CDR3nt: TGCGCCAGCAGCTTGGGACCTAGCGGGGCATACAATGAGCAGTTCTTC; CDR3aa: CASSLGPSGAYNEQFF
v_gene: TRBV4-1; abundance: .; d_gene: .; j_gene: TRBJ2-7; CDR3nt: TGCGCCAGCAGCCAATACCCCGGGGGTAGCTCCTACGAGCAGTACTTC; CDR3aa: CASSQYPGGSSYEQYF
v_gene: TRBV15; abundance: many; d_gene: .; j_gene: TRBJ2-5; CDR3nt: TGTGCCACCGGTAATGGCTTTGGGGGCTTCCAAGAGACCCAGTACTTC; CDR3aa: CATGNGFGGFQETQYF
v_gene: TRBV7-3; abundance: many; d_gene: TRBD2; j_gene: TRBJ2-2; CDR3nt: TGTGCCAGCAGCTTCCTAACCGGGACTAGCGGGCCCGGGGAGCTGTTTTTT; CDR3aa: CASSFLTGTSGPGELFF
v_gene: TRBV29-1; abundance: many; d_gene: TRBD2; j_gene: TRBJ2-7; CDR3nt: TGCAGCGTTGAGGGTAGCGGGCATTACGAGCAGTACTTC; CDR3aa: CSVEGSGHYEQYF
v_gene: TRBV7-9; abundance: few; d_gene: TRBD1; j_gene: TRBJ1-4; CDR3nt: TGTGCCAGCAGCCGGGACAGCCAAAATGAAAAACTGTTTTTT; CDR3aa: CASSRDSQNEKLFF
v_gene: TRBV11-2; abundance: many; d_gene: .; j_gene: TRBJ2-2; CDR3nt: TGTGCCAGCATCCGCACCGGGGAGCTGTTTTTT; CDR3aa: CASIRTGELFF
v_gene: TRBV13; abundance: many; d_gene: TRBD2; j_gene: TRBJ2-7; CDR3nt: TGTGCCAGCAGCCGAGTATGGACTAGCGGAGCCTACGAGCAGTACTTC; CDR3aa: CASSRVWTSGAYEQYF
v_gene: TRBV9; abundance: many; d_gene: .; j_gene: TRBJ1-6; CDR3nt: TGTGCCAGCAGCGTAGGGACATCTAATTCACCCCTCCACTTT; CDR3aa: CASSVGTSNSPLHF
v_gene: TRBV30; abundance: .; d_gene: TRBD2; j_gene: TRBJ2-3; CDR3nt: TGTGCCTGGAGTCCGGGACTAGCGGGAAACACAGATACGCAGTATTTT; CDR3aa: CAWSPGLAGNTDTQYF
v_gene: TRBV12-3/TRBV12-4; abundance: .; d_gene: TRBD2; j_gene: TRBJ2-1; CDR3nt: TGTGCCAGCAGTTTACTATATAGCGGGGAGCAGTTCTTC; CDR3aa: CASSLLYSGEQFF
v_gene: TRBV28; abundance: many; d_gene: .; j_gene: TRBJ1-5; CDR3nt: TGTGCCAGCATGGGGCCGACCGATCAGCCCCAGCATTTT; CDR3aa: CASMGPTDQPQHF
v_gene: TRBV6-1; abundance: few; d_gene: TRBD1; j_gene: TRBJ2-3; CDR3nt: TGTGCCAGCACCACAGGGGACAGGCGGACAGATACGCAGTATTTT; CDR3aa: CASTTGDRRTDTQYF
v_gene: TRBV7-8; abundance: .; d_gene: .; j_gene: TRBJ1-5; CDR3nt: TGTGCCAGCAGCAATCAGGGGCAAGTAAGCAATCAGCCCCAGCATTTT; CDR3aa: CASSNQGQVSNQPQHF
v_gene: TRBV28; abundance: .; d_gene: .; j_gene: TRBJ1-5; CDR3nt: TGTGCCAGCAGTTTTCGCTCGTACAGCCGAAGCAATCAGCCCCAGCATTTT; CDR3aa: CASSFRSYSRSNQPQHF
v_gene: TRBV13; abundance: .; d_gene: TRBD1; j_gene: TRBJ1-4; CDR3nt: TGTGCCAGCAGCTTATCCGGGACAGGGGACTTTGAAAAACTGTTTTTT; CDR3aa: CASSLSGTGDFEKLFF
v_gene: TRBV7-9; abundance: many; d_gene: TRBD2; j_gene: TRBJ2-7; CDR3nt: TGTGCCAGCAGCTTAGGGGGGCTAGCGGGATATTCTTACGAGCAGTACTTC; CDR3aa: CASSLGGLAGYSYEQYF
v_gene: TRBV28; abundance: many; d_gene: .; j_gene: TRBJ1-1; CDR3nt: TGTGCCAGCAGTTTGATCGGGGGCGGGACTGAAGCTTTCTTT; CDR3aa: CASSLIGGGTEAFF
v_gene: TRBV11-1; abundance: once; d_gene: .; j_gene: TRBJ2-4; CDR3nt: TGTGCCAGCAGCGTTTTTACTATCACGATGGGCATTCAGTACTTC; CDR3aa: CASSVFTITMGIQYF
v_gene: TRBV3-1; abundance: many; d_gene: .; j_gene: TRBJ2-5; CDR3nt: TGTGCCAGCACCAGGTCCAGGGAGACCCAGTACTTC; CDR3aa: CASTRSRETQYF
v_gene: TRBV20-1; abundance: many; d_gene: TRBD1; j_gene: TRBJ2-7; CDR3nt: TGCAGTGCTATCACCGGGACAGATTACGAGCAGTACTTC; CDR3aa: CSAITGTDYEQYF
v_gene: TRBV5-1; abundance: many; d_gene: .; j_gene: TRBJ2-3; CDR3nt: TGCGCCAGCAGCTTGGGTATTCTACAGGGAGTTAGAGATACGCAGTATTTT; CDR3aa: CASSLGILQGVRDTQYF
v_gene: TRBV20-1; abundance: many; d_gene: .; j_gene: TRBJ2-2; CDR3nt: TGCAGTGCTAGAATAGCGGAGAGGGGGGCCGGGGAGCTGTTTTTT; CDR3aa: CSARIAERGAGELFF
v_gene: TRBV28; abundance: .; d_gene: TRBD2; j_gene: TRBJ2-7; CDR3nt: TGTGCCAGCAGTACAAGGACTAGCGGGAGGATCTACGAGCAGTACTTC; CDR3aa: CASSTRTSGRIYEQYF
v_gene: TRBV13; abundance: few; d_gene: TRBD1; j_gene: TRBJ1-2; CDR3nt: TGTGCCAGCAGCTTGGGGTCTGGGACAGGCCGGCAGGGCTACACCTTC; CDR3aa: CASSLGSGTGRQGYTF
v_gene: TRBV20-1; abundance: .; d_gene: TRBD1; j_gene: TRBJ1-1; CDR3nt: TGCAGTGCGAAAACAGGGGGCGGCACTGAAGCTTTCTTT; CDR3aa: CSAKTGGGTEAFF
v_gene: TRBV5-1; abundance: .; d_gene: .; j_gene: TRBJ1-1; CDR3nt: TGCGCCAGCAGCCCCGAGGGGGAACCTGAAGCTTTCTTT; CDR3aa: CASSPEGEPEAFF
v_gene: TRBV25-1; abundance: .; d_gene: .; j_gene: TRBJ2-5; CDR3nt: TGTGCCAGCGGTAAACGACAGGCCGCTCAAGAGACCCAGTACTTC; CDR3aa: CASGKRQAAQETQYF
v_gene: TRBV13; abundance: many; d_gene: .; j_gene: TRBJ2-7; CDR3nt: TGTGCCAGCAGCTTAGGCCTAACGGGAAACTCCTACGAGCAGTACTTC; CDR3aa: CASSLGLTGNSYEQYF
v_gene: TRBV24-1; abundance: .; d_gene: TRBD1; j_gene: TRBJ1-5; CDR3nt: TGTGCCACCAGTGATACAGGGGGCGTTCAGCCCCAGCATTTT; CDR3aa: CATSDTGGVQPQHF
v_gene: TRBV6-1; abundance: many; d_gene: .; j_gene: TRBJ1-1; CDR3nt: TGTGCCACAAAGGTTGCGTTTTACACTGAAGCTTTCTTT; CDR3aa: CATKVAFYTEAFF
v_gene: TRBV28; abundance: .; d_gene: .; j_gene: TRBJ1-2; CDR3nt: TGTGCCAGCAGTTTATCGTCTGGCTACACCTTC; CDR3aa: CASSLSSGYTF
v_gene: TRBV7-2; abundance: many; d_gene: TRBD2; j_gene: TRBJ2-5; CDR3nt: TGTGCCAGCAGCCAGACTAGCGGGAGATTCGAGACCCAGTACTTC; CDR3aa: CASSQTSGRFETQYF
v_gene: TRBV28; abundance: many; d_gene: TRBD1; j_gene: TRBJ2-7; CDR3nt: TGTGCCAGCAGTTATTGGGACAGGGGACACGAGCAGTACTTC; CDR3aa: CASSYWDRGHEQYF
v_gene: TRBV20-1; abundance: many; d_gene: TRBD2; j_gene: TRBJ2-7; CDR3nt: TGCAGTGCTGGCCCGGGACTAGCCCAATACTACGAGCAGTACTTC; CDR3aa: CSAGPGLAQYYEQYF
v_gene: TRBV28; abundance: many; d_gene: .; j_gene: TRBJ1-1; CDR3nt: TGTGCCAGCAGTTTCGTCCGCACTGAAGCTTTCTTT; CDR3aa: CASSFVRTEAFF
v_gene: TRBV12-3/TRBV12-4; abundance: many; d_gene: .; j_gene: TRBJ2-3; CDR3nt: TGTGCCAGCAGTCCGACAGTTACAGATACGCAGTATTTT; CDR3aa: CASSPTVTDTQYF
v_gene: TRBV30; abundance: many; d_gene: TRBD2; j_gene: TRBJ2-5; CDR3nt: TGTGCCTGGAGATCCAGACTAGCGGGGCTTCAAGAGACCCAGTACTTC; CDR3aa: CAWRSRLAGLQETQYF
v_gene: TRBV27; abundance: few; d_gene: TRBD2; j_gene: TRBJ2-7; CDR3nt: TGTGCCAGCAGTTTCCGGGTATTAGGGGAGGGCATCTACGAGCAGCACTTC; CDR3aa: CASSFRVLGEGIYEQHF
v_gene: TRBV20-1; abundance: .; d_gene: .; j_gene: TRBJ2-1; CDR3nt: TGCAGTGCGGAACACGGTGAGCAGTTCTTC; CDR3aa: CSAEHGEQFF
v_gene: TRBV3-1; abundance: many; d_gene: .; j_gene: TRBJ2-3; CDR3nt: TGTGCCAGCTCCCCACCGGGCATAGGAGCAGATACGCAGTATTTT; CDR3aa: CASSPPGIGADTQYF
v_gene: TRBV11-3; abundance: many; d_gene: .; j_gene: TRBJ1-3; CDR3nt: TGTGCCAGCTCCACGTCCATTGGAAACACCATATATTTT; CDR3aa: CASSTSIGNTIYF
v_gene: TRBV19; abundance: few; d_gene: TRBD2; j_gene: TRBJ2-7; CDR3nt: TGTGCCAGTAGTACCGGACTAGCGGAAGCCTACGAGCAGTACTTC; CDR3aa: CASSTGLAEAYEQYF